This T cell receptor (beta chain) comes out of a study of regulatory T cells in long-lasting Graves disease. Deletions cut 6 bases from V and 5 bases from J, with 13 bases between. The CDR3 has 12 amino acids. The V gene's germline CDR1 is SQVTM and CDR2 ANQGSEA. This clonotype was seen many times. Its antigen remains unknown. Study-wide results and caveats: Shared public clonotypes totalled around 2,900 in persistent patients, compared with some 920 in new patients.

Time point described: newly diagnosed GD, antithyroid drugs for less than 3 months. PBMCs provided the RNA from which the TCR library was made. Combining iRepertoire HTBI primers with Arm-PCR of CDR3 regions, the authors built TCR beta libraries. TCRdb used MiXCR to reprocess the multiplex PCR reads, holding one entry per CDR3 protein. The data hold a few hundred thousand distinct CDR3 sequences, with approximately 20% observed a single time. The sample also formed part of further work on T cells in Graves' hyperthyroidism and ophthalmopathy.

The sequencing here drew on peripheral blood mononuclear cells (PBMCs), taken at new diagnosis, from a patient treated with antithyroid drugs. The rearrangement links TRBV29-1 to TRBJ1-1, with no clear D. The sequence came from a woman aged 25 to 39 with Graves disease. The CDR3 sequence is CSVYPGGTEAFF. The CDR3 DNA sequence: TGCAGCGTCTACCCGGGAGGGACTGAAGCTTTCTTT.